This T cell receptor beta chain was recorded in a study of long-term antiretroviral therapy in people with HIV. Study-wide results and limits: Diversity increased after ART yet remained lower than in transplant donor controls.

Concerning this clone: Its antigen is unidentified.

The germline CDR1 and CDR2 sequences are SGDLS and YYNGEE. With 0 bases removed from V and 0 bases from J, the gap between germline ends came to 7 bases. CDR3 length: 14 amino acids. Running of the v3.0 immunoSEQ assay took place at survey level. The repertoire was sequenced with immunoSEQ multiplex PCR; TCRdb's copy has only in-frame clones and lacks some. The sample has roughly 38,000 clones; 80% are singletons. The V gene is TRBV9, the J gene TRBJ2-7, with D perhaps matching TRBD1 (5 bases). This TCR was sampled from a man aged 25 to 40 with HIV. Sequences were derived from unsorted PBMCs, sampled 3.4 years after starting antiretroviral therapy. CDR3 nucleotides: TGTGCCAGCAGCGTAGCGGACACCTCCTACGAGCAGTACTTC. It encodes CASSVADTSYEQYF.